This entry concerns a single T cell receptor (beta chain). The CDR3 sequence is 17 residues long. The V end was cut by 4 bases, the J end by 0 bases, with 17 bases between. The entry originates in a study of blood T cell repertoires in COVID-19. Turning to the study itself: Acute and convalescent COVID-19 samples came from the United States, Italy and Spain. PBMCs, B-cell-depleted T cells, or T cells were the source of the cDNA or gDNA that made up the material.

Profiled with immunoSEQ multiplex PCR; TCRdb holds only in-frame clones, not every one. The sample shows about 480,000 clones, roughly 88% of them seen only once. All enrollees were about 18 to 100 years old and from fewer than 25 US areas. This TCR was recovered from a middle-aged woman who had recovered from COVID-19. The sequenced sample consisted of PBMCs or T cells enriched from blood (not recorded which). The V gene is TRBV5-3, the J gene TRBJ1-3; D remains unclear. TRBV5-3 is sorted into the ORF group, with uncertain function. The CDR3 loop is CARSPPLRNFSGNTIYF. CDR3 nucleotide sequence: TGTGCCAGAAGCCCCCCCCTGAGAAACTTCTCTGGAAACACCATATATTTT.